This TCR beta chain emerged from a study of blood T cell repertoires in COVID-19. Turning to the study itself: The analysed material was cDNA or gDNA that came from T cells, B-cell-depleted T cells, or PBMCs.

This CDR3 is 17 amino acids long. Trimming removed 10 bases from V and 0 bases from J, with 24 bases in between. Germline CDR1 is WSHSY and CDR2 is SAAADI. The study recruited people aged roughly 18 to 89 years across about two dozen US areas. Authors' analysis steps: From reference gene primer amplification, estimates of nucleated cell counts were derived. Assay: immunoSEQ multiplex PCR; the TCRdb copy retains only in-frame clones and omits some. V and J calls and clone size follow that table, whereas D and trimming were derived from the DNA. The sample lists about 280,000 clones; about 85% were seen once.

The sequenced sample was PBMCs or T cells enriched from blood (not recorded which). The chain employs TRBV10-2 and TRBJ1-1, with a weak D call TRBD1 (6 bases). This receptor was identified in a woman in her fifties or sixties who had recovered from COVID-19. CDR3 sequence (DNA): TGCGCCACCTGGATGTCCGGGACACAAGGCATGAACACTGAAGCTTTCTTT. This sequence encodes CATWMSGTQGMNTEAFF.